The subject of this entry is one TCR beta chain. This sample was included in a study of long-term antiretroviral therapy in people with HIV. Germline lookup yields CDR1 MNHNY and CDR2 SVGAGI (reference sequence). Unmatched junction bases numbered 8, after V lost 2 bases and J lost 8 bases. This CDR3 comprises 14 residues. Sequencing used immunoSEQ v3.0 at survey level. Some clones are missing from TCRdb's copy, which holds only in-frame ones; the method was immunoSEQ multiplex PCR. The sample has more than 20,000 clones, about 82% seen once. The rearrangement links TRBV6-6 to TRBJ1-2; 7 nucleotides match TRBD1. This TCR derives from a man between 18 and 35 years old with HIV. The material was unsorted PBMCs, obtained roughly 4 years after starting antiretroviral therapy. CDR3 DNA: TGTGCCAGCAGTTACGGGGAAAGGGGGCAGGGCTACACCTTC. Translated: CASSYGERGQGYTF.